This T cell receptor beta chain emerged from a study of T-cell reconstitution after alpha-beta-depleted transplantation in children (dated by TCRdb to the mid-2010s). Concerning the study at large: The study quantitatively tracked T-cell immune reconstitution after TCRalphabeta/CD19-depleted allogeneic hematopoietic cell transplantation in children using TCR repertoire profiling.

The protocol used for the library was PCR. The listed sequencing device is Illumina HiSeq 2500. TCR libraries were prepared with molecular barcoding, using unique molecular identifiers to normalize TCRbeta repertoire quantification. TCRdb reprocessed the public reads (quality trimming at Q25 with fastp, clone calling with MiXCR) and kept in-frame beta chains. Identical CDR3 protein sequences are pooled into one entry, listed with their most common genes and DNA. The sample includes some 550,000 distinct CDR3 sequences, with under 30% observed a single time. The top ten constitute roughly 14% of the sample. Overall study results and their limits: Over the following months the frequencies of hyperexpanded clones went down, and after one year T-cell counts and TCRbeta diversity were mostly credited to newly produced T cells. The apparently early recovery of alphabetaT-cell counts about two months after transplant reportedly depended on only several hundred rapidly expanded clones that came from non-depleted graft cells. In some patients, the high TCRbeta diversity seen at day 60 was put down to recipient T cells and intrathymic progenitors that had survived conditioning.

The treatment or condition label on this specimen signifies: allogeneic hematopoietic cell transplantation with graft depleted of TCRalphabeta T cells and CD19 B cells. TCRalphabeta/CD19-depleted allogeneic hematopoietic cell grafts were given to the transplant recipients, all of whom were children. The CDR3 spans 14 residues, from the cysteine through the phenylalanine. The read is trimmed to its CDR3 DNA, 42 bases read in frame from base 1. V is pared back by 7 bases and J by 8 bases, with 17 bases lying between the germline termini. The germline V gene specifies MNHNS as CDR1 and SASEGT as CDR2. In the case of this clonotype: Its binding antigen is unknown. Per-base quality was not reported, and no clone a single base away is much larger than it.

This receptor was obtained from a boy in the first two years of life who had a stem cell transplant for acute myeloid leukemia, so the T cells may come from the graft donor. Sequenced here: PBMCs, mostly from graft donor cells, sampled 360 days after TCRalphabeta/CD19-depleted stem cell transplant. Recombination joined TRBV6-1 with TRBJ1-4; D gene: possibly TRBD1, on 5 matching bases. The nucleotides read TGTGCCAGCACCGAGGGGCGGACCGTGGAAAAACTGTTTTTT. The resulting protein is CASTEGRTVEKLFF.